The 6 T cell receptor beta chains reported below all come from one sample, sequenced in a study of breast tumors, draining lymph nodes, adjacent tissues. TCRdb independently ran MiXCR on the multiplex PCR reads; one entry per CDR3 protein. The profile shows around 25,000 distinct CDR3 sequences, 23% of them singletons. Sequencing was performed on breast tumor tissue. The receptors derive from a female donor with breast cancer. Some clones in this sample may be carry-over from other donors' samples.

This clonotype was observed many times. The J gene is TRBJ1-6, the V gene TRBV5-1; 8 bases align to TRBD1. The CDR3 is 16 amino acids. Germline V lookup: CDR1 SGHRS, CDR2 YFSETQ. The ends lost 1 base at V and 5 bases at J; junction bases unmatched: 5. CDR3: CASSLNRDRNNSPLHF. In DNA form, the CDR3 reads TGCGCCAGCAGCTTGAATCGGGACAGGAATAATTCACCCCTCCACTTT.

This clonotype came up a few times. A much larger clone differs from this one at a single base, so this may be a read error. The chain uses TRBV28 and TRBJ2-7, with a possible D match to TRBD1 (6 bases). The germline CDR1 and CDR2 sequences are MDHEN and SYDVKM. The length of the CDR3 is 17 residues. Here the CDR3 reads CAGRSDRRPNITYEQYF. CDR3 sequence (DNA): TGTGCCGGCAGGTCGGACAGACGACCCAATATTACCTACGAGCAGTACTTC.

At least ten counts were recorded for this clonotype. The chain couples TRBV5-4 to TRBJ1-6; weak D call: TRBD1 (6 bases). Per the germline V gene, CDR1 is SGHNT and CDR2 is YYREEE (reference sequence). Deletions cut 2 bases from V and 8 bases from J, with 17 bases between. The CDR3 runs to 16 residues. CDR3 region: CASSLGGGLSDSPLHF. CDR3 DNA sequence: TGTGCCAGCAGCTTAGGCGGGGGCCTCTCCGATTCACCCCTCCACTTT. Full variable domain (remainder filled in from reference TRBV5-4 and TRBJ1-6): ETGVTQSPTHLIKTRGQQVTLRCSSQSGHNTVSWYQQALGQGPQFIFQYYREEENGRGNFPPRFSGLQFPNYSSELNVNALELDDSALYLCASSLGGGLSDSPLHFGNGTRLTVT.

The V gene is TRBV28, the J gene TRBJ2-7; TRBD2 agrees at 7 bases. CDR3 length equals 16 residues. Germline-derived CDR1 and CDR2 are MDHEN and SYDVKM. Unmatched junction bases numbered 13, after V lost 2 bases and J lost 6 bases. The chain's CDR3 is CASSLPMGGRAGEQYF. The CDR3 DNA sequence: TGTGCCAGCAGTTTACCTATGGGAGGGAGGGCCGGCGAGCAGTACTTC. The full variable domain, in which reference TRBV28 and TRBJ2-7 provide the parts outside the CDR3, is DVKVTQSSRYLVKRTGEKVFLECVQDMDHENMFWYRQDPGLGLRLIYFSYDVKMKEKGDIPEGYSVSREKKERFSLILESASTNQTSMYLCASSLPMGGRAGEQYFGPGTRLTVT.

The V and J genes are TRBV5-1 and TRBJ2-7; 10 nucleotides line up with TRBD2. The germline V gene encodes CDR1 SGHRS and CDR2 YFSETQ. The CDR3 consists of 16 residues. V trimming: 1 base; J trimming: 3 bases; junction bases outside the gene matches: 7. CDR3 sequence (DNA): TGCGCCAGCAGCTTGATTTCTAGCGGGAGTGACTACGAGCAGTACTTC. The encoded protein is CASSLISSGSDYEQYF.

V gene TRBV19 combines with J gene TRBJ1-2; 7 nucleotides match TRBD1. This CDR3 has 16 residues. Germline values: CDR1 LNHDA, CDR2 SQIVND (reference sequence). The V gene end was trimmed by 7 bases and the J gene end by 4 bases; junction bases not matched to a gene: 15. CDR3 loop: CASTHLRTGGSYGYTF. As DNA, the CDR3 is TGTGCCAGTACCCACCTCAGGACAGGAGGATCCTATGGCTACACCTTC. The whole variable domain, filled in from reference TRBV19 and TRBJ1-2, reads DGGITQSPKYLFRKEGQNVTLSCEQNLNHDAMYWYRQDPGQGLRLIYYSQIVNDFQKGDIAEGYSVSREKKESFPLTVTSAQKNPTAFYLCASTHLRTGGSYGYTFGSGTRLTVV.